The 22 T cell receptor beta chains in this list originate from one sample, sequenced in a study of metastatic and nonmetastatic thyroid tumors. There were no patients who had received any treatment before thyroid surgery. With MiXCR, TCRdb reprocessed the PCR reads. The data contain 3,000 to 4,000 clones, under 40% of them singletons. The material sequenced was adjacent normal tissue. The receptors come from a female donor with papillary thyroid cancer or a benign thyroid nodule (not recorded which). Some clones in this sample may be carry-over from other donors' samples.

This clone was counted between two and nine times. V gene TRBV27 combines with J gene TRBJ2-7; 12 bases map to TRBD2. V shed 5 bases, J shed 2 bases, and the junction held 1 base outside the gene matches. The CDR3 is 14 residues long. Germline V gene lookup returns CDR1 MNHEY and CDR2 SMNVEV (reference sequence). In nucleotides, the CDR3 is TGTGCCAGCAGTAGGACTAGCGGGGCCTACGAGCAGTACTTC. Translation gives CASSRTSGAYEQYF.

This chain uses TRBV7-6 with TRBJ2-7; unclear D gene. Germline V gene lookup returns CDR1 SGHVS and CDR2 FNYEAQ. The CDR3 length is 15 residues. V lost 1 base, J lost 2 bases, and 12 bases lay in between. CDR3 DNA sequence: TGTGCCAGCAGCTTAGTCCCGGGCATCGCCTACGAGCAGTACTTC. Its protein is CASSLVPGIAYEQYF.

The chain's CDR3 is CSASPGTLEYF. The CDR3 nucleotides read TGCAGTGCTAGCCCCGGGACTTTAGAGTACTTC. The chain is built from TRBV20-1 and TRBJ2-7, with D maybe TRBD2 (6 bases). The CDR3 runs 11 residues. V gave up 3 bases and J gave up 11 bases, with 14 bases separating them. Germline V CDR1 and CDR2: DFQATT, SNEGSKA (reference sequence).

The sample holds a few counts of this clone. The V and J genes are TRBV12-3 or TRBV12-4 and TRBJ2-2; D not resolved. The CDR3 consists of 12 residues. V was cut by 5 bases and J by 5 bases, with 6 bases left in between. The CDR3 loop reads CASSPQTGELFF. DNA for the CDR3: TGTGCCAGCAGTCCCCAAACCGGGGAGCTGTTTTTT.

The CDR3 reads CASSSNSPSEQYF. The CDR3 region has the DNA TGTGCCAGCAGCTCCAACAGCCCCTCGGAGCAGTACTTC. This rearrangement joins TRBV11-2 to TRBJ2-7; the D is unclear. This CDR3 spans 13 amino acids. CDR1 SGHAT and CDR2 FQNNGV come from the germline V gene. V lost 4 bases and J 7 bases, leaving 14 bases between the germline ends.

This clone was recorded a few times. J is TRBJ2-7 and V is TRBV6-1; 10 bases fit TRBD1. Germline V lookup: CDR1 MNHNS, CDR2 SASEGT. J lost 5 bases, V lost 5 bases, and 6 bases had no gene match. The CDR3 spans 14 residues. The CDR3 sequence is CASSRDRGNHEQYF. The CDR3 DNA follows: TGTGCCAGCAGTCGGGACAGGGGTAACCACGAGCAGTACTTC.

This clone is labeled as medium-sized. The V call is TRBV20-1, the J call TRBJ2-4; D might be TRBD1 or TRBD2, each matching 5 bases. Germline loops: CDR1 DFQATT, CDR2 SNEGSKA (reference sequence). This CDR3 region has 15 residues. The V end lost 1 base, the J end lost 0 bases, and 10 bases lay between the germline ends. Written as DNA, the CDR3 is TGCAGTGCTAGAGGGGACGGAAAAGCCAAAAACATTCAGTACTTC. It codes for CSARGDGKAKNIQYF.

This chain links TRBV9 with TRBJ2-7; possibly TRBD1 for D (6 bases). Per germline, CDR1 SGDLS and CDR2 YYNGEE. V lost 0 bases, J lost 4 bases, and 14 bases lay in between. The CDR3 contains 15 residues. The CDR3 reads CASSVADRLIYEQYF. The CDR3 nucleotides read TGTGCCAGCAGCGTAGCTGACAGGTTGATTTACGAGCAGTACTTC.

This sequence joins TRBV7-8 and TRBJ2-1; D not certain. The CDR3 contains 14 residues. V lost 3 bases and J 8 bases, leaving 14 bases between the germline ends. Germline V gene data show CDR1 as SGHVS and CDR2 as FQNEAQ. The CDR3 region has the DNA TGTGCCAGCAGCTTCTGGGGTCGATGGGATGAGCAGTTCTTC. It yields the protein CASSFWGRWDEQFF.

The CDR3 sequence is CASSPRTSAYNEQFF. The CDR3 DNA reads as TGTGCCAGCAGTCCGCGAACTAGCGCTTACAATGAGCAGTTCTTC. The chain uses TRBV27 and TRBJ2-1; TRBD2 matches at 7 bases. V shed 5 bases, J shed 4 bases, and the junction held 8 bases outside the gene matches. The germline gives CDR1 MNHEY, CDR2 SMNVEV (reference sequence). This CDR3 contains 15 residues.

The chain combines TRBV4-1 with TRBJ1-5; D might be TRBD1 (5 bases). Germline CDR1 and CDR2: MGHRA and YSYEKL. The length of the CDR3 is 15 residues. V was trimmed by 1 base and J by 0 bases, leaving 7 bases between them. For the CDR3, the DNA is TGCGCCAGCAGCCAAGTTACAGGTAGCAATCAGCCCCAGCATTTT. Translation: CASSQVTGSNQPQHF.

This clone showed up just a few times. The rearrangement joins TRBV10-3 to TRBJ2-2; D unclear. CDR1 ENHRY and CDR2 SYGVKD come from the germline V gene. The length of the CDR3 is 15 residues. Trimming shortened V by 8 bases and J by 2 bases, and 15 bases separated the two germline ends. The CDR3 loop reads CAIGRSEANTGELFF. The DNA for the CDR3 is TGTGCCATCGGAAGAAGCGAAGCAAACACCGGGGAGCTGTTTTTT.

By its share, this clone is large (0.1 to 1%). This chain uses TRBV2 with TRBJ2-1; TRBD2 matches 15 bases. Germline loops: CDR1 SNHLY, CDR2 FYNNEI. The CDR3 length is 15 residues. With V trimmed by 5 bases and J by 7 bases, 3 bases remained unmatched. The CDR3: CASSSGTSGRNEQFF. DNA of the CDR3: TGTGCCAGCAGTTCCGGGACTAGCGGGAGGAATGAGCAGTTCTTC.

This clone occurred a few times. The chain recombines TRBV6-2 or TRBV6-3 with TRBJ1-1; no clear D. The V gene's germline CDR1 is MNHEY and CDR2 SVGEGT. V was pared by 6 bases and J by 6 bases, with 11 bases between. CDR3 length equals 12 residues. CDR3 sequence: CASRIGRAEAFF. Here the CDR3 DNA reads TGTGCCAGCAGGATCGGACGGGCTGAAGCTTTCTTT.

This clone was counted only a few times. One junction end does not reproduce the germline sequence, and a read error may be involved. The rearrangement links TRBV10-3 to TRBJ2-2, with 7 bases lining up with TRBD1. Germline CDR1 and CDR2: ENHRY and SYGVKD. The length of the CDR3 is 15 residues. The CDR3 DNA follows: TGTGCCAGCAGTGAAAATACAGGGGTCACCGGGGAGCTGTTTTTT. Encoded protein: CASSENTGVTGELFF.

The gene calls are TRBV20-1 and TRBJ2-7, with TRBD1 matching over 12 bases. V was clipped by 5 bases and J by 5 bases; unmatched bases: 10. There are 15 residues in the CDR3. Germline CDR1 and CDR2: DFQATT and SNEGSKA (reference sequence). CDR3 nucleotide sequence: TGCAGTGCTCCCTATAGTGGGACAGGGGGCGACGAGCAGTACTTC. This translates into CSAPYSGTGGDEQYF.

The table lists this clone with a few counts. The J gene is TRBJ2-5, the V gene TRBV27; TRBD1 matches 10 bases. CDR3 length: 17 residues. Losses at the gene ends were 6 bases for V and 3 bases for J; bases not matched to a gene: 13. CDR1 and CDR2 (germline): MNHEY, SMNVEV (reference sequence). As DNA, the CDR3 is TGTGCCAGCAGCCCGCATCGAGGACAGGGGGGGGAAGAGACCCAGTACTTC. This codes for CASSPHRGQGGEETQYF.

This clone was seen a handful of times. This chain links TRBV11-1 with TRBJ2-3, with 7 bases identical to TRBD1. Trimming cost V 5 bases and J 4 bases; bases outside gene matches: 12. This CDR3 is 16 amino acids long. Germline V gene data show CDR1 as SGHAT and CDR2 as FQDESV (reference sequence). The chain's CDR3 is CASSPTGDARADTQYF. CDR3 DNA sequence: TGTGCCAGCAGCCCTACAGGGGATGCTAGGGCAGATACGCAGTATTTT.

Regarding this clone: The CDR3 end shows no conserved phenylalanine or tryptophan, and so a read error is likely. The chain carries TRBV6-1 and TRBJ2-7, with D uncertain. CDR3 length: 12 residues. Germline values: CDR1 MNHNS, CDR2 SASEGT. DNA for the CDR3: TGTTCCAGCAGTGCTCCTCTCTACGAGCAGTACTTG. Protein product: CSSSAPLYEQYL.

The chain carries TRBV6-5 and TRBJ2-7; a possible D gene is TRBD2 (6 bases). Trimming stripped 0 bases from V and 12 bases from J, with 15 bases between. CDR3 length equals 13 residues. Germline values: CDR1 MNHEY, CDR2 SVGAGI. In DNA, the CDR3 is TGTGCCAGCAGTTACTCGACTTATTGGAGGGGGTACTTC. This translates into CASSYSTYWRGYF.

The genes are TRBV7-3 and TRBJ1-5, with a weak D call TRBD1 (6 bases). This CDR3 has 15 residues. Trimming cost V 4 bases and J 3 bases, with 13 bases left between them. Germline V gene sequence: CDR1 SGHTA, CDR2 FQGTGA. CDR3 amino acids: CASSSTDSNNQPQHF. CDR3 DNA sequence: TGTGCCAGCAGCTCGACGGACAGTAACAATCAGCCCCAGCATTTT.

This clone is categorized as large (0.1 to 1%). Written as DNA, the CDR3 is TGTGCCAGCAGTCCCGGAGGGGGGGATCAGCCCCAGCATTTT. Translating gives CASSPGGGDQPQHF. The J gene is TRBJ1-5, the V gene TRBV2, with D possibly TRBD1 on 6 matching bases. CDR3 length: 14 amino acids. V was clipped by 5 bases and J by 5 bases, with 13 bases between them. Germline-derived CDR1 and CDR2 are SNHLY and FYNNEI.